These 17 T cell receptor beta chains share one sample of origin, sequenced in a study of T cell responses to AZD1222 COVID-19 vaccine. Here immunoSEQ multiplex PCR was the method, and the copy in TCRdb shows in-frame clones only, minus some. Among about 96,000 clones listed, about nine tenths were seen once. Specimen: peripheral blood, collected on day 0 of AZD1222 vaccination. These receptor sequences come from an adult in good health.

The V and J genes are TRBV7-9 and TRBJ2-2, with D possibly TRBD2 on 6 matching bases. The germline V and J ends were trimmed by 5 bases and 0 bases, with 13 bases remaining between them. Germline loops: CDR1 SEHNR, CDR2 FQNEAQ (reference sequence). This CDR3 has 16 amino acids. The CDR3 is CASSRSGTANTGELFF. The CDR3 DNA sequence: TGTGCCAGCAGCCGCTCAGGGACTGCGAACACCGGGGAGCTGTTTTTT.

This chain uses TRBV5-6 with TRBJ1-5; D uncertain. The V and J ends lost 0 bases and 7 bases respectively, with 11 bases between them. The CDR3 extends over 14 amino acids. Germline V gives CDR1 SGHDT, CDR2 YYEEEE. CDR3 amino acids: CASSLGLGGQPQHF. CDR3 bases: TGTGCCAGCAGCTTGGGGCTTGGCGGACAGCCCCAGCATTTT.

The chain uses TRBV7-8 and TRBJ2-3; tentative D call: TRBD2 (6 bases). CDR1 SGHVS and CDR2 FQNEAQ come from the germline V gene. The CDR3 runs to 15 residues. Deletions cut 0 bases from V and 2 bases from J, with 9 bases between. As DNA, the CDR3 is TGTGCCAGCAGCTTAGCGGCGGGGCTCACAGATACGCAGTATTTT. Amino acids: CASSLAAGLTDTQYF.

The rearrangement links TRBV19 to TRBJ2-1, with 9 bases that match TRBD1. This CDR3 contains 15 residues. Trimming cost V 4 bases and J 2 bases; bases outside gene matches: 3. The germline CDR1 and CDR2 sequences are LNHDA and SQIVND (reference sequence). The CDR3 coding sequence is TGTGCCAGTAGTAGGGACAGGGACACCTACAATGAGCAGTTCTTC. Residues: CASSRDRDTYNEQFF.

The chain uses TRBV24-1 and TRBJ2-2; TRBD1 matches 9 bases. The junction had 2 bases not matched to a gene; V was cut back by 3 bases and J by 1 base. The CDR3 consists of 16 residues. The germline gives CDR1 KGHDR, CDR2 SFDVKD. The CDR3 sequence: CATSDTGQGNTGELFF. The CDR3 DNA reads TGTGCCACCAGTGATACGGGACAGGGGAACACCGGGGAGCTGTTTTTT.

The chain employs TRBV7-9 and TRBJ1-2; tentatively, D is TRBD1 (5 bases). The CDR3 is 14 amino acids. The V gene lost 5 bases and the J gene lost 4 bases, with 14 bases spanning the gap. CDR1 and CDR2 (germline): SEHNR, FQNEAQ (reference sequence). CDR3 sequence: CASSGGGLRYGYTF. CDR3 nucleotides: TGTGCCAGCAGCGGTGGGGGTCTGCGCTATGGCTACACCTTC.

The chain couples TRBV29-1 to TRBJ1-5, with D possibly being TRBD1 (5 bases). The CDR3 has 15 amino acids. The V gene lost 5 bases and the J gene lost 0 bases, with 14 bases spanning the gap. Per germline, CDR1 SQVTM and CDR2 ANQGSEA. The CDR3 coding sequence is TGCAGCGTTTCGGACAACAGATATAGCAATCAGCCCCAGCATTTT. It specifies CSVSDNRYSNQPQHF.

V gene TRBV27 combines with J gene TRBJ2-7; TRBD1 or TRBD2 may be the D gene (6 bases each). This CDR3 comprises 17 residues. Germline V gene lookup returns CDR1 MNHEY and CDR2 SMNVEV (reference sequence). Trimming took 4 bases from V and 5 from J, leaving 24 bases between them. The CDR3 protein is CASSYLTGWGLLHEQYF. The CDR3 DNA follows: TGTGCCAGCAGTTACCTGACAGGTTGGGGACTTTTGCACGAGCAGTACTTC.

This clone was picked up one time. V gene TRBV28 combines with J gene TRBJ1-1; D is perhaps TRBD1 (5 bases). The CDR3 length is 13 residues. Germline V gives CDR1 MDHEN, CDR2 SYDVKM. V shed 8 bases and J shed 0 bases, with 10 bases lying between them. The CDR3 loop is CASRGLMNTEAFF. CDR3 DNA: TGTGCCAGCCGGGGCCTCATGAACACTGAAGCTTTCTTT.

CDR3 nucleotides: TGCAGCGTGTCACAGGGCTTCGGCAATCAGCCCCAGCATTTT. Translated: CSVSQGFGNQPQHF. This chain links TRBV29-1 with TRBJ1-5; maybe TRBD1 (6 bases). The length of the CDR3 is 14 residues. V lost 6 bases to trimming and J lost 2 bases, with 14 bases between them. Germline-derived CDR1 and CDR2 are SQVTM and ANQGSEA.

The chain recombines TRBV12-3 or TRBV12-4 with TRBJ1-1; D gene uncertain. The length of the CDR3 is 13 residues. The V gene lost 3 bases and the J gene lost 1 base, with 6 bases spanning the gap. Here the CDR3 DNA reads TGTGCCAGCAGTTTTAAACCGAACACTGAAGCTTTCTTT. Translation: CASSFKPNTEAFF.

V usage is TRBV5-6 and J usage is TRBJ2-1; D ambiguous. There are 13 residues in the CDR3. The ends were cut back, 0 bases at V and 12 bases at J, with 13 bases in the middle. The germline CDR1 and CDR2 sequences are SGHDT and YYEEEE. DNA for the CDR3: TGTGCCAGCAGCTTGGCCGGAATAGACTTGCAGTTCTTC. It specifies CASSLAGIDLQFF. The full variable domain, in which reference TRBV5-6 and TRBJ2-1 provide the parts outside the CDR3, is DAGVTQSPTHLIKTRGQQVTLRCSPKSGHDTVSWYQQALGQGPQFIFQYYEEEERQRGNFPDRFSGHQFPNYSSELNVNALLLGDSALYLCASSLAGIDLQFFGPGTRLTVL.

This chain joins TRBV5-1 and TRBJ2-7; TRBD1 agrees at 9 bases. Germline V CDR1 and CDR2: SGHRS, YFSETQ. The length of the CDR3 is 13 residues. The junction had 8 bases not matched to a gene; V was cut back by 8 bases and J by 5 bases. The CDR3 protein is CARWGQGLDEQYF. CDR3 nucleotide sequence: TGCGCCAGATGGGGACAGGGCCTTGACGAGCAGTACTTC.

CDR3 sequence reads: CASSYRQGWEPQHF. The DNA of the CDR3 is TGTGCCAGCAGCTACCGACAGGGCTGGGAGCCCCAGCATTTT. The chain couples TRBV5-6 to TRBJ1-5, with 7 bases fitting TRBD1. Looked up from germline, CDR1 is SGHDT and CDR2 is YYEEEE. The J segment lost 8 bases and the V segment lost 3 bases, leaving 8 bases of the junction unmatched. CDR3 length: 14 residues.

The V call is TRBV2, the J call TRBJ1-2; D possibly corresponds to TRBD1 (6 bases). Germline CDR1 is SNHLY and CDR2 is FYNNEI. Trimming took 7 bases from V and 8 from J, leaving 17 bases between them. The CDR3 sequence is 13 residues long. CDR3 sequence (DNA): TGTGCCAGCACCGCCCAGGGGCACTCGGGCTACACCTTC. It specifies CASTAQGHSGYTF.

This clone was recorded only once. V gene TRBV10-1 combines with J gene TRBJ1-2; D possibly corresponds to TRBD1 (5 bases). Germline CDR1 reads WNHNN; CDR2 reads SYGVQD (reference sequence). Between the trimmed V and J ends, which lost 0 bases and 8 bases, there was a span of 13 bases. The CDR3 spans 14 residues. The CDR3 protein is CASSESLFQGGYTF. CDR3 nucleotides: TGCGCCAGCAGTGAGTCGTTGTTCCAGGGCGGCTACACCTTC.

This clone has just a few counts. V gene TRBV7-3 combines with J gene TRBJ2-2; D is uncertain. From germline, CDR1 is SGHTA and CDR2 FQGTGA. The CDR3 has 17 amino acids. Deletions cut 5 bases from V and 0 bases from J, with 16 bases between. The CDR3 DNA follows: TGTGCCAGCAGCCCAAGGCGTGACGGTCCGAACACCGGGGAGCTGTTTTTT. Its translation: CASSPRRDGPNTGELFF.